One sample yielded the 15 T cell receptor beta chains listed below, sequenced in a study of cytomegalovirus exposure and HLA in healthy donors. PCR involved 60 Vbeta and 13 Jbeta primers. The method was immunoSEQ multiplex PCR; TCRdb's version includes in-frame clones alone and lacks a portion of them. The sample includes 150,000 or so clones, approximately 75% of them seen just once. The specimen was PBMCs. These receptors were collected from a man younger than 30 in good health and CMV-seronegative.

The chain carries TRBV25-1 and TRBJ2-3; 8 nucleotides line up with TRBD1. The CDR3 runs to 17 residues. V was clipped by 4 bases and J by 3 bases; unmatched bases: 12. Germline CDR1 and CDR2: MGHDK and SYGVNS. Written as DNA, the CDR3 is TGTGCCAGCAGTGCCATCTCAGGACAGGGTTCTACAGATACGCAGTATTTT. It encodes CASSAISGQGSTDTQYF. The variable domain in full, completed from reference TRBV25-1 and TRBJ2-3, reads EADIYQTPRYLVIGTGKKITLECSQTMGHDKMYWYQQDPGMELHLIHYSYGVNSTEKGDLSSESTVSRIRTEHFPLTLESARPSHTSQYLCASSAISGQGSTDTQYFGPGTRLTVL.

The rearrangement joins TRBV9 to TRBJ2-1; 8 nucleotides align to TRBD2. CDR1 is SGDLS, CDR2 YYNGEE, per germline. The CDR3 consists of 17 residues. V was pared by 0 bases and J by 9 bases, with 14 bases of the junction left unmatched. In DNA form, the CDR3 reads TGTGCCAGCAGCGTAGCTGTTAGGGGGACGGCGGGGGGTGAGCAGTTCTTC. Translation gives CASSVAVRGTAGGEQFF.

Worth noting for this clone: A read error may explain this, as a much larger clone is one base away. This chain connects TRBV4-2 to TRBJ1-2; the D gene is possibly TRBD1 (6 bases). Germline V lookup: CDR1 LGHNA, CDR2 YNFKEQ. This CDR3 contains 13 residues. V was trimmed by 3 bases and J by 5 bases, leaving 10 bases between them. Here the CDR3 DNA reads TGTGCCAGCAGCCACCCCGGACAGTATGGCTACACCTTC. Amino acid sequence: CASSHPGQYGYTF.

The V and J genes are TRBV14 and TRBJ1-4; unclear D gene. This CDR3 region has 13 residues. Germline V CDR1 and CDR2: SGHDN, FVKESK. The ends were cut back, 3 bases at V and 7 bases at J, with 9 bases in the middle. The CDR3 loop is CASSQNFGEKLFF. CDR3 nucleotides: TGTGCCAGCAGCCAGAATTTCGGTGAAAAACTGTTTTTT.

The chain is built from TRBV27 and TRBJ2-1; the match to TRBD1 covers 7 bases. V lost 6 bases and J lost 2; bases outside the gene matches: 13. The germline V gene has CDR1 MNHEY and CDR2 SMNVEV (reference sequence). The CDR3 extends over 17 amino acids. CDR3 region: CASSPSSPGTAYNEQFF. The DNA for the CDR3 is TGTGCCAGCAGCCCGAGTAGCCCCGGGACAGCCTACAATGAGCAGTTCTTC.

This chain connects TRBV9 to TRBJ2-7, with D tentatively TRBD1 (6 bases). The CDR3 is 14 residues long. The germline V gene has CDR1 SGDLS and CDR2 YYNGEE. With 3 bases removed from V and 3 bases from J, the gap between germline ends came to 13 bases. This CDR3 reads CASSAHLDSYEQYF. The DNA for the CDR3 is TGTGCCAGCAGCGCGCACCTGGACAGCTACGAGCAGTACTTC.

This rearrangement joins TRBV4-2 to TRBJ2-3; 10 bases align to TRBD2. The CDR3 loop spans 17 amino acids. Losses at the gene ends were 3 bases for V and 5 bases for J; bases not matched to a gene: 11. CDR1 LGHNA and CDR2 YNFKEQ come from the germline V gene. The CDR3 sequence: CASSQARSGGPGDTQYF. The CDR3 DNA follows: TGTGCCAGCAGCCAGGCCCGTAGCGGGGGGCCTGGAGATACGCAGTATTTT.

This clone was counted once. The chain employs TRBV7-9 and TRBJ2-5, with 9 positions matching TRBD2. V was pared by 4 bases and J by 2 bases, with 5 bases of the junction left unmatched. From germline, CDR1 is SEHNR and CDR2 FQNEAQ (reference sequence). This CDR3 has 15 amino acids. CDR3 amino acids: CASSSPSGGQETQYF. The CDR3 DNA reads as TGTGCCAGCAGCTCCCCGAGCGGGGGGCAAGAGACCCAGTACTTC.

The chain carries TRBV27 and TRBJ2-7; 8 bases align to TRBD1. Germline CDR1 MNHEY, CDR2 SMNVEV (reference sequence). V shed 6 bases, J shed 4 bases, and the junction held 11 bases outside the gene matches. The CDR3 extends over 15 amino acids. The CDR3 DNA reads as TGTGCCAGCAGAGGATTCGGACAGGGACCGTACGAGCAGTACTTC. This codes for CASRGFGQGPYEQYF.

This chain links TRBV19 with TRBJ2-5, with 9 bases fitting TRBD1. Germline lookup yields CDR1 LNHDA and CDR2 SQIVND (reference sequence). With 4 bases clipped from V and 4 bases from J, the junction kept 4 bases outside the gene matches. CDR3 length equals 14 residues. The CDR3 sequence: CASSRGDRAETQYF. CDR3 nucleotide sequence: TGTGCCAGTAGTAGGGGGGACAGGGCAGAGACCCAGTACTTC. The full variable domain, rest sourced from reference TRBV19 and TRBJ2-5, is DGGITQSPKYLFRKEGQNVTLSCEQNLNHDAMYWYRQDPGQGLRLIYYSQIVNDFQKGDIAEGYSVSREKKESFPLTVTSAQKNPTAFYLCASSRGDRAETQYFGPGTRLLVL.

The chain couples TRBV9 to TRBJ2-1; 9 positions agree with TRBD2. The V segment lost 4 bases and the J segment 8 bases; nucleotides outside the gene matches: 19. CDR3 length equals 18 residues. Per germline, CDR1 SGDLS and CDR2 YYNGEE. The CDR3 sequence: CASSQATSGRPAIDEQFF. CDR3 nucleotides: TGTGCCAGCAGCCAAGCTACTAGCGGGCGACCCGCCATCGATGAGCAGTTCTTC.

This clone has a handful of counts. The V gene is TRBV4-1, the J gene TRBJ2-1; tentative D call: TRBD1 (5 bases). V gave up 4 bases and J gave up 7 bases, with 14 bases separating them. Germline V gene data show CDR1 as MGHRA and CDR2 as YSYEKL. CDR3 length: 14 amino acids. The CDR3 DNA reads as TGCGCCAGCAGCCGGGTAGGGGAAAGGAATGAGCAGTTCTTC. It encodes CASSRVGERNEQFF.

The genes are TRBV2 and TRBJ2-3, with a possible D match to TRBD2 (6 bases). The CDR3 length is 16 residues. V lost 7 bases and J lost 1, with 18 bases in between. Germline CDR1 SNHLY, CDR2 FYNNEI. CDR3 region: CASNPNSGEGTDTQYF. CDR3 nucleotides: TGTGCCAGCAACCCCAATAGCGGTGAGGGCACAGATACGCAGTATTTT.

V and J are TRBV5-6 and TRBJ2-5; D is possibly TRBD2 (5 bases). The CDR3 has 13 residues. Germline V lookup: CDR1 SGHDT, CDR2 YYEEEE. V lost 2 bases and J 2 bases, leaving 7 bases between the germline ends. The CDR3 sequence is CASSLRGQETQYF. In DNA form, the CDR3 reads TGTGCCAGCAGCTTACGGGGACAAGAGACCCAGTACTTC.

This rearrangement joins TRBV19 to TRBJ2-1; 9 bases are a match to TRBD1. This CDR3 comprises 14 residues. CDR1 LNHDA and CDR2 SQIVND come from the germline V gene (reference sequence). V lost 4 bases and J lost 8; bases outside the gene matches: 6. The CDR3 sequence is CASSRVTGGYEQFF. The CDR3 region has the DNA TGTGCCAGTAGTAGAGTAACAGGGGGCTATGAGCAGTTCTTC.